The rows below give T cell receptor beta chains drawn from one sample of a study of shared clonotypes between healthy human individuals. Measured with immunoSEQ multiplex PCR; TCRdb has only the in-frame clones, and not every one. The sample lists millions of clones, just over 90% seen once, with under 0.45% in the top ten. The sequenced material came from naive CD4+ T cells from PBMCs. These TCRs come from a man aged 18-30 years in good health. Some clones in this sample may be carry-over from other donors' samples. Each CDR3 is given with its conserved first and last residue. A D gene is named only where the DNA matches it firmly. Some rows mark clone size as missing; the rest say once, few, many or name a class of expanded clone.

-,-,TRBJ2-1,TRBV6-1,TGTGCCAGCAGAGCGGACGGATACAATGAGCAGTTCTTC,CASRADGYNEQFF
-,-,TRBJ1-5,TRBV7-2,TGTGCCAGCAGCCCAGCCCATCAGCCCCAGCATTTT,CASSPAHQPQHF
-,TRBD1,TRBJ1-1,TRBV9,TGTGCCAGCAGCGCCTCCGGGACAGGGGTTGAAGCTTTCTTT,CASSASGTGVEAFF
-,-,TRBJ1-2,TRBV5-8,TGTGCCAGCAGCTTGGTCGGCTACACCTTC,CASSLVGYTF
-,TRBD1,TRBJ1-5,TRBV14,TGTGCCAGCAGCCAACCCCGGACAGGGCCTAATCAGCCCCAGCATTTT,CASSQPRTGPNQPQHF
-,TRBD2,TRBJ2-2,TRBV19,TGTGCCAGTAGTAGACTAGCGGGCACGAACACCGGGGAGCTGTTTTTT,CASSRLAGTNTGELFF
few,-,TRBJ1-2,TRBV6-5,TGTGCCAGCAGAGACACCTCCAACTATGGCTACACCTTC,CASRDTSNYGYTF
-,-,TRBJ1-1,TRBV11-1,TGTGCCAGCCACCCGGGAGTAAGGAACACTGAAGCTTTCTTT,CASHPGVRNTEAFF
-,-,TRBJ2-7,TRBV7-9,TGTGCCAGCAGCTTTAGGGGGTACGAGCAGTACTTC,CASSFRGYEQYF
once,-,TRBJ2-7,TRBV7-8,TGTGCCAGCAGCTTAGATGGGGTTAACGAGCAGTACTTC,CASSLDGVNEQYF
-,-,TRBJ2-7,TRBV4-2,TGTGCCAGCAGCCAAGAAGGCCGGGGAAACTACGAGCAGTACTTC,CASSQEGRGNYEQYF
-,-,TRBJ2-3,TRBV25-1,TGTGCCAGCAGTGACCTTACCTCTAGCGCAGATACGCAGTATTTT,CASSDLTSSADTQYF
-,TRBD2,TRBJ2-1,TRBV5-6,TGTGCCAGCAGCCCGGGACTAGCAGACTACAATGAGCAGTTCTTC,CASSPGLADYNEQFF
-,-,TRBJ2-7,TRBV28,TGTGCCAGCAGTCCGACGGGACTTAAGGGGGGGTACGAGCAGTACTTC,CASSPTGLKGGYEQYF
-,TRBD1,TRBJ1-2,TRBV5-4,TGTGCCAGCAGCACCGGGACAGGGGGCTATGGCTACACCTTC,CASSTGTGGYGYTF
-,-,TRBJ1-1,TRBV6-5,TGTGCCAGCAGCAGGGGAGGAAGTTTGAACACTGAAGCTTTCTTT,CASSRGGSLNTEAFF
-,-,TRBJ2-6,TRBV28,TGTGCCAGCGGGGGACTCAGGGCCCAAACCTCTGGGGCCAACGTCCTGACTTTC,CASGGLRAQTSGANVLTF
-,TRBD2,TRBJ2-1,TRBV28,TGTGCCAGCAGACTCATGGGGACTAGCCAGTTTCAGTTCTTC,CASRLMGTSQFQFF
-,TRBD1,TRBJ2-3,TRBV15,TGTGCCACCAGCAGATCCCGGACAGGGCACACAGATACGCAGTATTTT,CATSRSRTGHTDTQYF
-,TRBD2,TRBJ2-7,TRBV19,TGTGCCAGTAGTCCCCCTGGACTAGCGAGGAACTACGAGCAGTACTTC,CASSPPGLARNYEQYF
-,-,TRBJ1-1,TRBV5-1,TGCGCCAGCAGCTTGGCCCACGTGGGGCGGACTGAAGCTTTCTTT,CASSLAHVGRTEAFF
-,-,TRBJ2-7,TRBV27,TGTGCCAGCACCACTATTAGTGGTAGGGACCTCCGGGAGCAGTACTTC,CASTTISGRDLREQYF
-,-,TRBJ1-2,TRBV7-9,TGTGCCAGCAGCTTAGCGGACAGCGGCTACACCTTC,CASSLADSGYTF
-,TRBD1,TRBJ1-2,TRBV7-9,TGTGCCAGCAGCTTAGGGACAGGAAATGGCTACACCTTC,CASSLGTGNGYTF
-,TRBD2,TRBJ2-1,TRBV9,TGTGCCAGCAGCGTTTGGGATACACGGACTAGCGGGAGCCACTCCTACAATGAGCAGTTCTTC,CASSVWDTRTSGSHSYNEQFF
-,-,TRBJ1-5,TRBV5-6,TGTGCCAGCAGCTTGGCTGGAGGGGGTTATAGCAATCAGCCCCAGCATTTT,CASSLAGGGYSNQPQHF
-,-,TRBJ1-3,TRBV19,TGTGCCAGTAGTCTCCGATCGCCTGGAAACACCATATATTTT,CASSLRSPGNTIYF
-,TRBD2,TRBJ2-2,TRBV5-1,TGCGCCAGCAGTTTCACTAGCGGGAAGCCCGGGGAGCTGTTTTTT,CASSFTSGKPGELFF
-,-,TRBJ2-4,TRBV5-1,TGCGCCAGCAGCTTGAGGCAGGCCGGGGTGGACATTCAGTACTTC,CASSLRQAGVDIQYF
-,-,TRBJ1-2,TRBV19,TGTGCCAGTAGTATAGACCCGGGACGCCTGAAATCCTATGGCTACACCTTC,CASSIDPGRLKSYGYTF
-,-,TRBJ2-1,TRBV27,TGTGCCAGCAGTTTATGGCAGCCAATTGGCCATGAGCAGTTCTTC,CASSLWQPIGHEQFF
-,-,TRBJ2-7,TRBV5-8,TGTGCCAGCAGCTTGCTGGGGTCGGACTACGAGCAGTACTTC,CASSLLGSDYEQYF
-,TRBD2,TRBJ2-7,TRBV19,TGTGCCAGTTCCTTCCGGGACTACTACGAGCAGTACTTC,CASSFRDYYEQYF
-,TRBD1,TRBJ2-5,TRBV7-8,TGTGCCAGCAGCTTCACAGGGGTGGGAGAGACCCAGTACTTC,CASSFTGVGETQYF
-,-,TRBJ1-5,TRBV28,TGTGCCAGCAGTTTCACCCAGGCTCAGCCCCAGCATTTT,CASSFTQAQPQHF
-,TRBD1,TRBJ1-5,TRBV19,TGTGCCAGTAGTCAGGGACAGGGTAATCAGCCCCAGCATTTT,CASSQGQGNQPQHF
once,TRBD1,TRBJ2-1,TRBV5-1,TGCGCCAGCAGCTTGGGAGGGACAGGGGTCCACAATGAGCAGTTCTTC,CASSLGGTGVHNEQFF
-,TRBD2,TRBJ2-1,TRBV11-2,TGTGCCAGCGGTCGGGCGGGAGGTTATAATGAGCAGTTCTTC,CASGRAGGYNEQFF